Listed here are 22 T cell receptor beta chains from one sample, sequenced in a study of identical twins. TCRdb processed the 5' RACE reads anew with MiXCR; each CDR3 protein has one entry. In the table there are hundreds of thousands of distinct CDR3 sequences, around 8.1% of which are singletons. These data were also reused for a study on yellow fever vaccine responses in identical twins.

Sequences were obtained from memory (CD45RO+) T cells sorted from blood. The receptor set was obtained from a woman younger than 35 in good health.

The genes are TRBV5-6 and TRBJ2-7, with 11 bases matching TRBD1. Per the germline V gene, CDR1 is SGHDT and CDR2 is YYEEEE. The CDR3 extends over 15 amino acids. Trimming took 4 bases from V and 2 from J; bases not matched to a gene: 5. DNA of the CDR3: TGTGCCAGCAGCCCTTTGGGACAGGGGGCCTACGAGCAGTACTTC. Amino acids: CASSPLGQGAYEQYF.

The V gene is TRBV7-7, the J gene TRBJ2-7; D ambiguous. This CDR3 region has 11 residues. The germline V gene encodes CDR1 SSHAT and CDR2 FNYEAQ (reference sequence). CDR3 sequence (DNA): TGTGCTAACGCCCACGGCCCCGCCGAGTACTTC. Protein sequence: CANAHGPAEYF.

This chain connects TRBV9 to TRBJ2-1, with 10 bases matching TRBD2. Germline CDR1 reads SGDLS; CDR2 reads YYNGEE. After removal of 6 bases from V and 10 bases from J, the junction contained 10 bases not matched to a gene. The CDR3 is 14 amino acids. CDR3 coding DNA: TGTGCCAGCACCCTCGGTCTAGCGGGAGAAGAGCAGTTCTTC. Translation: CASTLGLAGEEQFF.

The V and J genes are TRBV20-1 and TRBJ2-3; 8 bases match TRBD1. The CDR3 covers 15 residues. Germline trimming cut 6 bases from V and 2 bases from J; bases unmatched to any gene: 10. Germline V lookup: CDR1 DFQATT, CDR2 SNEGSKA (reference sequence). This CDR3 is CSALSRDRFTDTQYF. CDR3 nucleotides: TGCAGTGCACTCAGCCGGGACAGGTTCACAGATACGCAGTATTTT.

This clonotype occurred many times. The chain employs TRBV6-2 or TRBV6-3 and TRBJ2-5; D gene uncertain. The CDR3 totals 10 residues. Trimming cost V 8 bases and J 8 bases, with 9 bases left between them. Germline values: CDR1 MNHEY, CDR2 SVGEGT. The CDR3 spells CASARETQYF. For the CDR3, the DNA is TGTGCCAGCGCTCGAGAAACCCAGTACTTC.

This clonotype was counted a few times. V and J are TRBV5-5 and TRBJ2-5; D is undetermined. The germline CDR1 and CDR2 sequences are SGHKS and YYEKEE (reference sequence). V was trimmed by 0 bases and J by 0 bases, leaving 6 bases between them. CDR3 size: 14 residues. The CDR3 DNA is TGTGCCAGCAGCTTGGTGGGTGACCAAGAGACCCAGTACTTC. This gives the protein CASSLVGDQETQYF.

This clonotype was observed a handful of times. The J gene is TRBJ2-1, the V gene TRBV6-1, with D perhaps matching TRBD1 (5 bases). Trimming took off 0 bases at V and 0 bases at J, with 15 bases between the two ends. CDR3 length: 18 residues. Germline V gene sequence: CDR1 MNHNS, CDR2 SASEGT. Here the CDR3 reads CASSEAKRWGSSYNEQFF. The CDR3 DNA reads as TGTGCCAGCAGTGAAGCCAAGCGATGGGGCAGCTCCTACAATGAGCAGTTCTTC.

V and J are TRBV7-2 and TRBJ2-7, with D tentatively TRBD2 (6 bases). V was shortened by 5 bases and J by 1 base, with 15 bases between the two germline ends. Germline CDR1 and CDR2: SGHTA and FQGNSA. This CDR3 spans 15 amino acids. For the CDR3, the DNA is TGTGCCAGCAGCCCGAGGAGGGGCCGGTCCTACGAGCAGTACTTC. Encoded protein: CASSPRRGRSYEQYF.

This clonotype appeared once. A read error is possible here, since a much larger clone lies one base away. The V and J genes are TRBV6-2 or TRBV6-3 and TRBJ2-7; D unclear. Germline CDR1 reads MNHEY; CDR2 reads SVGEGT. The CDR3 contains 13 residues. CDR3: CAGSLTETYEQYF. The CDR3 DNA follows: TGTGCCGGCAGTTTGACGGAAACCTACGAGCAGTACTTC.

Here the CDR3 reads CASSQPLANNEQFF. For the CDR3, the DNA is TGCGCCAGCAGCCAACCACTAGCTAACAATGAGCAGTTCTTC. J is TRBJ2-1 and V is TRBV4-1; D might be TRBD2 (6 bases). CDR1 is MGHRA and CDR2 is YSYEKL in the germline V gene. The V end was cut by 2 bases, the J end by 5 bases, with 10 bases between. The CDR3 covers 14 residues.

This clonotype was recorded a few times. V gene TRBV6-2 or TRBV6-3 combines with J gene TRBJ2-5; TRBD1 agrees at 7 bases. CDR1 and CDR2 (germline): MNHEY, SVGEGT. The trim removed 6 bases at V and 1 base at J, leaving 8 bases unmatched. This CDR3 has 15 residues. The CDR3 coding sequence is TGTGCCAGCAGCCAAGGGACAGACATCCAAGAGACCCAGTACTTC. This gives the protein CASSQGTDIQETQYF.

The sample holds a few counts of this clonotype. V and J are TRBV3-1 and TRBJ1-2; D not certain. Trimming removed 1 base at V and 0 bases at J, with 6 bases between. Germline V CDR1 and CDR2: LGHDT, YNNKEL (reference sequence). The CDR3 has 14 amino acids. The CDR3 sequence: CASSQATANYGYTF. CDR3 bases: TGTGCCAGCAGCCAAGCAACAGCTAACTATGGCTACACCTTC.

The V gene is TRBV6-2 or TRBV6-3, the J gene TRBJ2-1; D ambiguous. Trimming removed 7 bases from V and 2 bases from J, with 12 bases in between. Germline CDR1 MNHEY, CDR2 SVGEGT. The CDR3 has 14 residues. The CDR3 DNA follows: TGTGCCAGCACCATTAAAGAACCCTACAATGAGCAGTTCTTC. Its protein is CASTIKEPYNEQFF.

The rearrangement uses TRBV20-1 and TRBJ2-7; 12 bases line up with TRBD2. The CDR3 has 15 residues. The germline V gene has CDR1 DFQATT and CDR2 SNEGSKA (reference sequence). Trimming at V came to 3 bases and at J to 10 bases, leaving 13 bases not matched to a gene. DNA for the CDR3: TGCAGTGCTAGCTGGGGTCGACTAGCGGGAGTTGAACAGTACTTC. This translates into CSASWGRLAGVEQYF.

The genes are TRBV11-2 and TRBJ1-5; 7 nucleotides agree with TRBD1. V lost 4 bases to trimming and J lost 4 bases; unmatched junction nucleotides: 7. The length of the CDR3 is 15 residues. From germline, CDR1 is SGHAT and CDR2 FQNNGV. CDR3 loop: CASSSGTANNQPQHF. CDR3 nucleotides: TGTGCCAGCAGCTCCGGGACAGCTAATAATCAGCCCCAGCATTTT.

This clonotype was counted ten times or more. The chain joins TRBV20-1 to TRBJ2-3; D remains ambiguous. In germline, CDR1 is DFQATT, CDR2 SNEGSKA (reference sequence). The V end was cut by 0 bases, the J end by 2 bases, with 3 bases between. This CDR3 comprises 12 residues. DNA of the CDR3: TGCAGTGCTAGAGATAACACAGATACGCAGTATTTT. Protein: CSARDNTDTQYF.

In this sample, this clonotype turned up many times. In DNA, the CDR3 is TGCGCCAGCAGATTAGGACAGAGCTCCTACAATGAGCAGTTCTTC. As protein: CASRLGQSSYNEQFF. This chain connects TRBV5-1 to TRBJ2-1, with D perhaps TRBD1 (6 bases). Germline V gene data show CDR1 as SGHRS and CDR2 as YFSETQ. This CDR3 region has 15 residues. V was cut by 5 bases and J by 0 bases, with 12 bases left in between.

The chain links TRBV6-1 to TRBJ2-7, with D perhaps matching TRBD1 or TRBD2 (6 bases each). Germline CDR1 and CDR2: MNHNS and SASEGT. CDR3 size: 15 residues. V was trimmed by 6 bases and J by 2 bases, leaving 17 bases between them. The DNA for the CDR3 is TGTGCCAGCAGGCCGACTAGGGGGGCCACCTACGAGCAGTACTTC. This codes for CASRPTRGATYEQYF.

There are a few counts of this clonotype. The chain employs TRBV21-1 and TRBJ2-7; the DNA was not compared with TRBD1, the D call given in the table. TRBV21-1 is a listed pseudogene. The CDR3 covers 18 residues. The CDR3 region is CASNNRDRVPPPFDEQYF. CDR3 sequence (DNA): TGTGCCAGTAATAACCGGGACAGGGTACCCCCACCGTTCGACGAGCAGTACTTC.

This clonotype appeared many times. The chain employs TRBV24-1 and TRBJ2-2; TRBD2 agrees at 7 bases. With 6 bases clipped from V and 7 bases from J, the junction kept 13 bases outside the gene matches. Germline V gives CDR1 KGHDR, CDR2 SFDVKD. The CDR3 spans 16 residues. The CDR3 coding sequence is TGTGCCACCAGTTCCGGGACTACACCCTCCGTCGGGGAGCTGTTTTTT. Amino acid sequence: CATSSGTTPSVGELFF.

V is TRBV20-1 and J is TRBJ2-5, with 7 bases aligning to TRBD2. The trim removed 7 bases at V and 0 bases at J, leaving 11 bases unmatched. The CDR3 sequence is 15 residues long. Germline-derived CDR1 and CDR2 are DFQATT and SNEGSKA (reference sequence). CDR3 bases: TGCAGTGTCAGGCTCCTAGCGGTGGACCAAGAGACCCAGTACTTC. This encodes CSVRLLAVDQETQYF.

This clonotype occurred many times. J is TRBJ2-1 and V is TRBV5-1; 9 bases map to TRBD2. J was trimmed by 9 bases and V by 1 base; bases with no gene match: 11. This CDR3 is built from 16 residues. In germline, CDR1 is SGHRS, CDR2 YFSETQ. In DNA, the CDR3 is TGCGCCAGCAGCTTGCAGGGCGGTAGCGGGAGTAGTGAGCAGTTCTTC. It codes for CASSLQGGSGSSEQFF.